This TCR beta chain was sequenced during a study of CD8 T cells in ankylosing spondylitis. A word on this clonotype: The antigen is unknown.

TCRdb recomputed calls from the 5' RACE reads with MiXCR, one row per CDR3 protein. The table shows roughly 180,000 distinct CDR3 sequences, with over 10% occurring only once. Per germline, CDR1 GTSNPN and CDR2 SVGIG (reference sequence). CDR3 size: 15 residues. J was trimmed by 7 bases and V by 5 bases; bases with no gene match: 8. Broader study findings: What appeared characteristic of ankylosing spondylitis blood was a TCR beta motif of under 10 highly homologous variants. Reportedly, matched ankylosing spondylitis synovial fluid was significantly enriched for disease-linked clones.

This clonotype originated in a male donor with ankylosing spondylitis or in good health (not recorded which). V usage is TRBV30 and J usage is TRBJ2-2; 12 bases agree with TRBD2. The sample was blood, either unsorted or a sorted T cell fraction (not recorded which). The CDR3 region has the DNA TGTGCCTGGGCCCGACTAGCGGGGGCTGGCGGGGAGCTGTTTTTT. Translating it yields CAWARLAGAGGELFF.